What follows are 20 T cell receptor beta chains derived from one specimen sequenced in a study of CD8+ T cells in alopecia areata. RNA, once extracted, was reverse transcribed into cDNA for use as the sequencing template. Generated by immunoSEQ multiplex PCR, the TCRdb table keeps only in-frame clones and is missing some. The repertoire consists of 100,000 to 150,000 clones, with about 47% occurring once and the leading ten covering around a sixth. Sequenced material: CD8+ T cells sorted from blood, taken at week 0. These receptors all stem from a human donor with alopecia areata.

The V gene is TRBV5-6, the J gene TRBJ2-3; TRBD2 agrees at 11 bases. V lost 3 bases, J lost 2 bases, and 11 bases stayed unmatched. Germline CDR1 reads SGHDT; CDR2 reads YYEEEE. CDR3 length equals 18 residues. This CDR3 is CASSWDPGTSGFTDTQYF. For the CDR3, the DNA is TGTGCCAGCAGCTGGGATCCTGGGACTAGCGGATTCACAGATACGCAGTATTTT.

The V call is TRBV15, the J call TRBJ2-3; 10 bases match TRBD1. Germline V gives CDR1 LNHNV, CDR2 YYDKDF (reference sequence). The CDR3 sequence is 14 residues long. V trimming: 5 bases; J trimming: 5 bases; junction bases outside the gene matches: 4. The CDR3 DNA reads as TGTGCCACCAGCGTCGGGACAGGGGTAGATACGCAGTATTTT. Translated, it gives CATSVGTGVDTQYF.

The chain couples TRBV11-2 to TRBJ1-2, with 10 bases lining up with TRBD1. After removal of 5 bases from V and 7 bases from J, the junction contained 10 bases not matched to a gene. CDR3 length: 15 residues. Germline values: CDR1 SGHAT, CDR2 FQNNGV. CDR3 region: CASSLRGDRGSGYTF. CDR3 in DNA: TGTGCCAGCAGCCTCCGTGGGGACAGGGGTAGTGGCTACACCTTC.

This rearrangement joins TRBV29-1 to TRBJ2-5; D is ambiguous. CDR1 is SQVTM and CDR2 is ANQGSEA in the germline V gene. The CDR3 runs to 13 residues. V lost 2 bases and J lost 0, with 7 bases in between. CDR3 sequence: CSVEQADQETQYF. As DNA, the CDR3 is TGCAGCGTTGAACAGGCCGACCAAGAGACCCAGTACTTC.

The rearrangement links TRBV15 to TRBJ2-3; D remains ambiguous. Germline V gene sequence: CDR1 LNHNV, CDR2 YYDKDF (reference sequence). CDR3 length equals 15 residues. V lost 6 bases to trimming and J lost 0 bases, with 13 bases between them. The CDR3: CATSGSGWSTDTQYF. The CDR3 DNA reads TGTGCCACCAGTGGGTCTGGGTGGAGCACAGATACGCAGTATTTT.

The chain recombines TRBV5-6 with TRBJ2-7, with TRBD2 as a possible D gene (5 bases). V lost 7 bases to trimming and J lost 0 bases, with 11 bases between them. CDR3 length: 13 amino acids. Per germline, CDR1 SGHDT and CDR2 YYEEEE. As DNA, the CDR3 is TGTGCCAGCGGTCTAGGGAGCTCCTACGAGCAGTACTTC. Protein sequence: CASGLGSSYEQYF.

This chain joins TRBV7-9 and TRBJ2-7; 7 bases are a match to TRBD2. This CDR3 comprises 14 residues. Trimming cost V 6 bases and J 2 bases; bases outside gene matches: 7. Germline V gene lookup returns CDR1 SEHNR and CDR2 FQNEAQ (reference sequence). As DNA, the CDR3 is TGTGCCAGCAGTGGGGCGGGGGAAGCCTACGAGCAGTACTTC. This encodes CASSGAGEAYEQYF.

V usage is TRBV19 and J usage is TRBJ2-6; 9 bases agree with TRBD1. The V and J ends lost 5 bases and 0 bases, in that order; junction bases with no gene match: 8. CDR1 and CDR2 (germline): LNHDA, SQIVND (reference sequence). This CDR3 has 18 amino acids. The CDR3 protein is CASSSPGQGLSGANVLTF. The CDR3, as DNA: TGTGCCAGTAGTTCCCCGGGACAGGGACTCTCTGGGGCCAACGTCCTGACTTTC.

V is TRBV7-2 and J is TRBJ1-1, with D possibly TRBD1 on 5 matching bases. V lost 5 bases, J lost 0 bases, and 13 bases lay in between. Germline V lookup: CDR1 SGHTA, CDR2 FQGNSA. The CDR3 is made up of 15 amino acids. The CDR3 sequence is CASSPELGLNTEAFF. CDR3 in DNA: TGTGCCAGCAGCCCCGAACTGGGACTGAACACTGAAGCTTTCTTT.

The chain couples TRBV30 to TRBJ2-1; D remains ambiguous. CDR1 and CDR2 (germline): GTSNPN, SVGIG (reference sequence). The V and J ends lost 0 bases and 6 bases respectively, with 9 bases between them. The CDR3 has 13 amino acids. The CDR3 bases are TGTGCCTGGAGTGTAGAGTCCGGCAATGAGCAGTTCTTC. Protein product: CAWSVESGNEQFF.

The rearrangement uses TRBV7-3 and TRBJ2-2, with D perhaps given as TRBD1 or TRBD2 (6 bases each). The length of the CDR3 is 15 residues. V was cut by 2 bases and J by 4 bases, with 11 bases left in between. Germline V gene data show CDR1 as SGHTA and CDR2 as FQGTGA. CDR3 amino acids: CASSLLGGLTGELFF. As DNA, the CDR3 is TGTGCCAGCAGCTTACTCGGGGGCCTCACCGGGGAGCTGTTTTTT.

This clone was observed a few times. The chain's CDR3 is CASSAWGGDGYTF. The DNA for the CDR3 is TGTGCCAGCAGTGCCTGGGGAGGGGATGGCTACACCTTC. V usage is TRBV27 and J usage is TRBJ1-2, with a possible D match to TRBD1 (5 bases). V gave up 5 bases and J gave up 6 bases, with 13 bases separating them. The CDR3 totals 13 residues. CDR1 is MNHEY, CDR2 SMNVEV, per germline (reference sequence).

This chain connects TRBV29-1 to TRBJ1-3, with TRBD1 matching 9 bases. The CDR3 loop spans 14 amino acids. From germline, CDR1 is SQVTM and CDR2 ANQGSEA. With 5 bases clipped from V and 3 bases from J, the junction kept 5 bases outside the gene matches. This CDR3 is CSVLGTGFGNTIYF. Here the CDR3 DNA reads TGCAGCGTTCTAGGGACAGGGTTTGGAAACACCATATATTTT.

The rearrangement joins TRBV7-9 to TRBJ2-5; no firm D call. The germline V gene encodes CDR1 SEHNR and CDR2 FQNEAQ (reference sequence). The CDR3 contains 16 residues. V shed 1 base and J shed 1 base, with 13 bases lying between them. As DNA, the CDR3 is TGTGCCAGCAGCTTAGTTCCCCCCGGAGCCCAAGAGACCCAGTACTTC. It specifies CASSLVPPGAQETQYF.

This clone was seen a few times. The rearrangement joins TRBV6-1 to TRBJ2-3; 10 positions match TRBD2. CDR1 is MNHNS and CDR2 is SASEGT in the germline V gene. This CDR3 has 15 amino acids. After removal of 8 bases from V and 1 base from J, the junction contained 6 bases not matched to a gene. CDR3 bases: TGTGCCAGCGACCTGCTAGCGGGGGGCACAGATACGCAGTATTTT. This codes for CASDLLAGGTDTQYF.

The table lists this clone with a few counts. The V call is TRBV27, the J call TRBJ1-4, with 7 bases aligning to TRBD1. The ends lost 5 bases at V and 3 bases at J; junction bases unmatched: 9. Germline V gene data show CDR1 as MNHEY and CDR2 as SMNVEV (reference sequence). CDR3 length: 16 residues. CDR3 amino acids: CASSTSNRGANEKLFF. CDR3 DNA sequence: TGTGCCAGCAGTACCTCTAACAGGGGAGCTAATGAAAAACTGTTTTTT.

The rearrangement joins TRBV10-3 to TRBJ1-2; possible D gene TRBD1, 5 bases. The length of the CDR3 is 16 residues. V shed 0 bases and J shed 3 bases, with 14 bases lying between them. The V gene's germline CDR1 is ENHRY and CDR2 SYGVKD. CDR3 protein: CAISESPQGLYYGYTF. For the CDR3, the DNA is TGTGCCATCAGTGAGTCGCCGCAGGGACTTTACTATGGCTACACCTTC.

CDR3 loop: CASSTGTLLYEQYF. CDR3 in DNA: TGTGCCAGCAGCACCGGGACGCTCCTCTACGAGCAGTACTTC. V is TRBV7-9 and J is TRBJ2-7; D may correspond to TRBD1 or TRBD2 (5 bases each). The V end was cut by 5 bases, the J end by 3 bases, with 14 bases between. The CDR3 runs 14 residues. CDR1 is SEHNR, CDR2 FQNEAQ, per germline (reference sequence).

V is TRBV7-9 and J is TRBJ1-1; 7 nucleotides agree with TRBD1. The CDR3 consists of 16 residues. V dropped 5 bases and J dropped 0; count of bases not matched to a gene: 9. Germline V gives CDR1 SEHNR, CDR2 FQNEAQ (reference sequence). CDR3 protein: CASSPPGTAMNTEAFF. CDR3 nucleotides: TGTGCCAGCAGCCCCCCCGGGACAGCGATGAACACTGAAGCTTTCTTT.

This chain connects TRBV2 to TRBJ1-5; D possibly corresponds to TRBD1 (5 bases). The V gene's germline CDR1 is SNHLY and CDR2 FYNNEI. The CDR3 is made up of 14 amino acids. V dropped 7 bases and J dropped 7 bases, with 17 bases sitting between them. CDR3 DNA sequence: TGTGCCAGCAAGGAGTTGTGGGGCGGACAGCCCCAGCATTTT. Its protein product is CASKELWGGQPQHF. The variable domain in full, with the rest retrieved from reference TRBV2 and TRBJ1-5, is EPEVTQTPSHQVTQMGQEVILRCVPISNHLYFYWYRQILGQKVEFLVSFYNNEISEKSEIFDDQFSVERPDGSNFTLKIRSTKLEDSAMYFCASKELWGGQPQHFGDGTRLSIL.